Below, 30 T cell receptor beta chains from the same sample are listed, as sequenced in a study of shared clonotypes between healthy human individuals. Produced via immunoSEQ multiplex PCR; TCRdb's table is partial and in-frame only. The sample has about 680,000 clones; about 90% are singletons. Positively selected for CCR7, the CD45RO-negative cells used as naive CD8 cells excluded terminally differentiated effector memory CD45RA+ cells. The sequenced sample was naive CD8+ T cells sorted from blood. These TCRs come from a man aged 25 to 45 in good health.

The J gene is TRBJ2-2, the V gene TRBV2; no clear D gene. CDR1 and CDR2 from the germline V gene are SNHLY and FYNNEI. V lost 6 bases and J lost 5, with 7 bases in between. The CDR3 sequence is 12 residues long. CDR3 coding DNA: TGTGCCAGCAGCCTGGATACCGGGGAGCTGTTTTTT. Its protein is CASSLDTGELFF.

In regard to this clone: The sample carries other DNA sequences with the same CDR3. The chain employs TRBV7-9 and TRBJ2-3; D uncertain. Trimming stripped 5 bases from V and 3 bases from J, with 15 bases between. The CDR3 runs to 15 residues. Germline V lookup: CDR1 SEHNR, CDR2 FQNEAQ (reference sequence). The chain's CDR3 is CASSPRTSGTDTQYF. Here the CDR3 DNA reads TGTGCCAGCAGCCCACGAACGTCTGGGACAGATACGCAGTATTTT.

The chain links TRBV30 to TRBJ2-7, with TRBD1 matching 7 bases. Germline CDR1 GTSNPN, CDR2 SVGIG (reference sequence). The CDR3 loop spans 13 amino acids. Trimming cost V 2 bases and J 6 bases; bases outside gene matches: 7. In nucleotides, the CDR3 is TGTGCCTGGAGTTTGGGACAGCCTAGCGAGCAGTACTTC. It translates to CAWSLGQPSEQYF. The full variable domain, its missing parts supplied by reference TRBV30 and TRBJ2-7, is SQTIHQWPATLVQPVGSPLSLECTVEGTSNPNLYWYRQAAGRGLQLLFYSVGIGQISSEVPQNLSASRPQDRQFILSSKKLLLSDSGFYLCAWSLGQPSEQYFGPGTRLTVT.

V and J are TRBV7-2 and TRBJ1-5; possible D gene TRBD1, 5 bases. Germline CDR1 is SGHTA and CDR2 is FQGNSA. V was trimmed by 5 bases and J by 8 bases, leaving 16 bases between them. The CDR3 extends over 14 amino acids. CDR3 bases: TGTGCCAGCAGCCACCGCCAGGGCCCGGAGCCCCAGCATTTT. Translating gives CASSHRQGPEPQHF.

V gene TRBV14 combines with J gene TRBJ2-7; D unresolved. Germline V gene sequence: CDR1 SGHDN, CDR2 FVKESK. CDR3 length equals 12 residues. Trimming left V 0 bases short and J 6 bases short, with 6 bases between. The CDR3 bases are TGTGCCAGCAGCCAAGACCTCTTCGAGCAGTACTTC. It encodes CASSQDLFEQYF.

The chain employs TRBV6-5 and TRBJ2-7; possible D gene TRBD2, 5 bases. Trimming stripped 2 bases from V and 5 bases from J, with 13 bases between. CDR3 size: 14 residues. Per the germline V gene, CDR1 is MNHEY and CDR2 is SVGAGI. CDR3 sequence: CASSYVGVHDEQYF. The CDR3 bases are TGTGCCAGCAGTTACGTGGGAGTTCACGACGAGCAGTACTTC.

The chain recombines TRBV4-1 with TRBJ2-7; the D call may be TRBD1 or TRBD2 (5 bases each). The CDR3 loop spans 14 amino acids. Trimming took off 0 bases at V and 4 bases at J, with 10 bases between the two ends. The germline gives CDR1 MGHRA, CDR2 YSYEKL. In DNA form, the CDR3 reads TGCGCCAGCAGCCAAGAGGGGGAAGGATACGAGCAGTACTTC. Translation: CASSQEGEGYEQYF.

J is TRBJ1-1 and V is TRBV7-8; D is unclear. In germline, CDR1 is SGHVS, CDR2 FQNEAQ. V was cut by 5 bases and J by 0 bases, with 16 bases left in between. The CDR3 runs to 16 residues. In DNA, the CDR3 is TGTGCCAGCAGCCCGCCCCGGGGTCAGATGAACACTGAAGCTTTCTTT. Its translation is CASSPPRGQMNTEAFF. The full variable domain, its missing parts supplied by reference TRBV7-8 and TRBJ1-1, is GAGVSQSPRYKVAKRGQDVALRCDPISGHVSLFWYQQALGQGPEFLTYFQNEAQLDKSGLPSDRFFAERPEGSVSTLKIQRTQQEDSAVYLCASSPPRGQMNTEAFFGQGTRLTVV.

This clone was recorded once. At the DNA level, this CDR3 is encoded by other sequences in the same sample as well. V usage is TRBV28 and J usage is TRBJ1-5; 9 bases match TRBD1. CDR1 is MDHEN, CDR2 SYDVKM, per germline. CDR3 size: 14 residues. J gave up 6 bases and V 5 bases, and 5 bases lay outside the gene matches. The CDR3 reads CASSPGTGLQPQHF. The DNA of the CDR3 is TGTGCCAGCAGTCCGGGGACAGGGCTTCAGCCCCAGCATTTT.

The genes are TRBV9 and TRBJ2-1, with 8 bases identical to TRBD2. The CDR3 spans 15 residues. CDR1 is SGDLS and CDR2 is YYNGEE in the germline V gene. Trimming cost V 3 bases and J 6 bases; bases outside gene matches: 8. CDR3 residues: CASSAFAGGRNEQFF. As DNA, the CDR3 is TGTGCCAGCAGCGCCTTTGCGGGAGGCCGCAATGAGCAGTTCTTC.

The chain employs TRBV10-3 and TRBJ2-1; 10 bases line up with TRBD2. The trim removed 3 bases at V and 0 bases at J, leaving 8 bases unmatched. The CDR3 spans 18 residues. The germline CDR1 and CDR2 sequences are ENHRY and SYGVKD. For the CDR3, the DNA is TGTGCCATCAGTGATTCGCCTAGCGGGGGACGCTCCTACAATGAGCAGTTCTTC. This gives the protein CAISDSPSGGRSYNEQFF.

The chain uses TRBV29-1 and TRBJ2-5; 8 bases match TRBD2. After removal of 5 bases from V and 5 bases from J, the junction contained 13 bases not matched to a gene. Germline CDR1 and CDR2: SQVTM and ANQGSEA. The CDR3 extends over 15 amino acids. This CDR3 reads CSVNGGRSNWETQYF. DNA for the CDR3: TGCAGCGTTAACGGCGGGAGGTCCAACTGGGAGACCCAGTACTTC.

The chain combines TRBV28 with TRBJ1-5; D is uncertain. CDR1 and CDR2 from the germline V gene are MDHEN and SYDVKM. V shed 10 bases and J shed 0 bases, with 16 bases lying between them. CDR3 length: 15 amino acids. The CDR3 protein is CATFSGDLSNQPQHF. The CDR3 DNA reads as TGTGCCACGTTCTCAGGAGACCTTAGCAATCAGCCCCAGCATTTT.

The chain has TRBV10-1 and TRBJ2-7, with a possible D match to TRBD2 (6 bases). CDR3 length: 14 amino acids. Germline V gives CDR1 WNHNN, CDR2 SYGVQD (reference sequence). Trimming removed 4 bases from V and 2 bases from J, with 12 bases in between. The DNA for the CDR3 is TGCGCCAGCAGTGCGGACTACTTGGCCTACGAGCAGTACTTC. It specifies CASSADYLAYEQYF.

This chain connects TRBV9 to TRBJ1-2, with D hard to call. This CDR3 is 14 amino acids long. The ends were cut back, 0 bases at V and 2 bases at J, with 8 bases in the middle. From germline, CDR1 is SGDLS and CDR2 YYNGEE. The CDR3 bases are TGTGCCAGCAGCGTAGTCCCAGCGAACTATGGCTACACCTTC. This gives the protein CASSVVPANYGYTF.

The V call is TRBV28, the J call TRBJ1-2; D not certain. The CDR3 consists of 16 residues. Trimming removed 5 bases from V and 8 bases from J, with 24 bases in between. CDR1 and CDR2 (germline): MDHEN, SYDVKM. CDR3 protein: CASSPAPGDPRQGYTF. The CDR3 DNA follows: TGTGCCAGCAGTCCCGCTCCCGGCGACCCCCGCCAAGGCTACACCTTC.

The V and J genes are TRBV4-1 and TRBJ1-1; 7 nucleotides align to TRBD1. The CDR3 consists of 16 residues. Germline V gives CDR1 MGHRA, CDR2 YSYEKL. V was clipped by 0 bases and J by 3 bases; unmatched bases: 7. CDR3 residues: CASSQERLQGHTEAFF. In nucleotides, the CDR3 is TGCGCCAGCAGCCAAGAAAGACTACAGGGGCACACTGAAGCTTTCTTT.

The chain combines TRBV7-9 with TRBJ2-2; 7 bases are shared with TRBD2. V lost 4 bases and J lost 4; bases outside the gene matches: 6. This CDR3 contains 15 residues. Per the germline V gene, CDR1 is SEHNR and CDR2 is FQNEAQ (reference sequence). The CDR3 coding sequence is TGTGCCAGCAGCTCCAGCGGGATACTCACCGGGGAGCTGTTTTTT. Translating it yields CASSSSGILTGELFF.

The chain is built from TRBV27 and TRBJ1-5; tentative D call: TRBD1 (5 bases). The CDR3 totals 16 residues. V lost 7 bases to trimming and J lost 0 bases, with 16 bases between them. CDR1 and CDR2 (germline): MNHEY, SMNVEV (reference sequence). Here the CDR3 DNA reads TGTGCCAGCAAGGAGCTGCGGGGGTTTAGCAATCAGCCCCAGCATTTT. Protein sequence: CASKELRGFSNQPQHF.

The CDR3 bases are TGCGCCAGCAGCGATCTGGGACAGGGCACAGATACGCAGTATTTT. Translating gives CASSDLGQGTDTQYF. V gene TRBV4-1 combines with J gene TRBJ2-3, with TRBD1 identical over 8 bases. The CDR3 runs 15 residues. V shed 5 bases, J shed 1 base, and the junction held 5 bases outside the gene matches. Germline V gene data show CDR1 as MGHRA and CDR2 as YSYEKL.

This clone was seen once. The chain recombines TRBV11-3 with TRBJ2-7; D call uncertain. The CDR3 is 12 residues long. Germline values: CDR1 SGHNT, CDR2 YENEEA. The V end lost 4 bases, the J end lost 5 bases, and 9 bases lay between the germline ends. The CDR3 nucleotides are TGTGCCAGCAGCTCCTCCCTGAACGAGCAGTACTTC. It translates to CASSSSLNEQYF.

The chain is built from TRBV30 and TRBJ2-7, with 8 bases matching TRBD1. CDR3 size: 17 residues. V lost 1 base, J lost 2 bases, and 13 bases stayed unmatched. In germline, CDR1 is GTSNPN, CDR2 SVGIG (reference sequence). CDR3 sequence: CAWSAPPGQGHPYEQYF. The CDR3 DNA sequence: TGTGCCTGGAGTGCCCCCCCCGGACAGGGACATCCCTACGAGCAGTACTTC.

The chain uses TRBV11-2 and TRBJ1-4, with D maybe TRBD1 (6 bases). Germline CDR1 is SGHAT and CDR2 is FQNNGV. The CDR3 is 16 amino acids. The germline V and J ends were trimmed by 3 bases and 5 bases, with 16 bases remaining between them. CDR3 loop: CASSFFPTGLNEKLFF. The CDR3, as DNA: TGTGCCAGCAGCTTCTTTCCGACAGGCTTAAATGAAAAACTGTTTTTT. Using reference TRBV11-2 and TRBJ1-4 for the parts outside the CDR3, the full variable domain is EAGVAQSPRYKIIEKRQSVAFWCNPISGHATLYWYQQILGQGPKLLIQFQNNGVVDDSQLPKDRFSAERLKGVDSTLKIQPAKLEDSAVYLCASSFFPTGLNEKLFFGSGTQLSVL.

This clone is a singleton in its sample. An end of the junction differs from the germline gene, which may be a read error. The rearrangement joins TRBV18 to TRBJ2-7, with 12 bases fitting TRBD1. The CDR3 covers 17 residues. Germline V gene sequence: CDR1 KGHSH, CDR2 LQKENI. Written as DNA, the CDR3 is TGTGCCAGCTCACCGGATCCGGGACAGGGGGCCTCCGACGAGCAGTACTTC. Amino acid sequence: CASSPDPGQGASDEQYF.

The V call is TRBV10-2, the J call TRBJ2-3; the D is unclear. Germline V CDR1 and CDR2: WSHSY, SAAADI. The CDR3 length is 13 residues. V gave up 2 bases and J gave up 1 base, with 4 bases separating them. The CDR3 reads CASSEAGTDTQYF. The CDR3 nucleotides read TGCGCCAGCAGTGAGGCTGGCACAGATACGCAGTATTTT.

The chain has TRBV4-3 and TRBJ2-1, with TRBD2 matching 9 bases. The CDR3 length is 17 residues. Trimming removed 2 bases from V and 4 bases from J; junction bases left unmatched: 9. Germline V CDR1 and CDR2: LGHNA, YSLEER. The chain's CDR3 is CASSQRRLADYYNEQFF. As DNA, the CDR3 is TGCGCCAGCAGCCAACGAAGACTAGCGGACTATTACAATGAGCAGTTCTTC.

This chain connects TRBV6-4 to TRBJ2-1, with 16 positions matching TRBD2. The germline V gene encodes CDR1 MRHNA and CDR2 SNTAGT. With 6 bases clipped from V and 3 bases from J, the junction kept 5 bases outside the gene matches. The CDR3 totals 17 residues. The CDR3 loop is CASRGTSGRGLYNEQFF. The CDR3 coding sequence is TGTGCCAGCAGGGGGACTAGCGGGAGGGGTCTCTACAATGAGCAGTTCTTC.

V usage is TRBV28 and J usage is TRBJ2-5, with TRBD2 matching 7 bases. Trimming cost V 3 bases and J 1 base; bases outside gene matches: 5. This CDR3 comprises 15 residues. Germline V gene data show CDR1 as MDHEN and CDR2 as SYDVKM. The CDR3 is CASSFSGESQETQYF. CDR3 bases: TGTGCCAGCAGTTTCAGCGGGGAAAGCCAAGAGACCCAGTACTTC.

In this sample, this clone turned up a few times. The CDR3, as DNA: TGTGCCAGCGGCCAACAGGGGGAAGATGGCTACACCTTC. It translates to CASGQQGEDGYTF. The chain uses TRBV9 and TRBJ1-2; 8 nucleotides match TRBD1. In germline, CDR1 is SGDLS, CDR2 YYNGEE. V was clipped by 7 bases and J by 6 bases; unmatched bases: 8. The CDR3 has 13 residues.

The chain uses TRBV7-2 and TRBJ1-5; D is uncertain. CDR1 and CDR2 from the germline V gene are SGHTA and FQGNSA. The CDR3 is made up of 19 amino acids. Trimming took 3 bases from V and 0 from J, leaving 21 bases between them. Here the CDR3 reads CASSFGYKVSVISNQPQHF. The CDR3 bases are TGTGCCAGCAGCTTCGGGTACAAAGTTAGTGTTATTAGCAATCAGCCCCAGCATTTT. The full variable domain, completed using reference TRBV7-2 and TRBJ1-5, is GAGVSQSPSNKVTEKGKDVELRCDPISGHTALYWYRQSLGQGLEFLIYFQGNSAPDKSGLPSDRFSAERTGGSVSTLTIQRTQQEDSAVYLCASSFGYKVSVISNQPQHFGDGTRLSIL.